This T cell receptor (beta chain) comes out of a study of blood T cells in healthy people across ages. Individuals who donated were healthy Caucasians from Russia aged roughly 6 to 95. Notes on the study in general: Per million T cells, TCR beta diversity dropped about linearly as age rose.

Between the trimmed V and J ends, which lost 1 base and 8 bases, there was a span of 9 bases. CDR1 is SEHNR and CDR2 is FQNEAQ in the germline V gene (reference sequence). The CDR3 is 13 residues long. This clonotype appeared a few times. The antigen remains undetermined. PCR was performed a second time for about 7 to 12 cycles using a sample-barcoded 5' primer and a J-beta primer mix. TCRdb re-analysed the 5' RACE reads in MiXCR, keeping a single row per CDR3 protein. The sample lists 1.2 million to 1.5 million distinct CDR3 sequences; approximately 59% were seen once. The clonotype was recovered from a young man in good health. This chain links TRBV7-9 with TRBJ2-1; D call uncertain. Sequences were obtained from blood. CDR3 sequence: CASSLVQSDEQFF. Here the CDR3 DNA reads TGTGCCAGCAGCTTAGTGCAGTCCGATGAGCAGTTCTTC.